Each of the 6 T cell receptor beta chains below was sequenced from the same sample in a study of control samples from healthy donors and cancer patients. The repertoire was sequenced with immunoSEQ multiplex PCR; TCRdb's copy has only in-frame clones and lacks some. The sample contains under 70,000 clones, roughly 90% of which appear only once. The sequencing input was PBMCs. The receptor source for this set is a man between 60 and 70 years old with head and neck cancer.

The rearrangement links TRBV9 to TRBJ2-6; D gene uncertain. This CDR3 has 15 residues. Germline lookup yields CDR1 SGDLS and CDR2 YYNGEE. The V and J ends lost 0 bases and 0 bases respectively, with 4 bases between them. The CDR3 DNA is TGTGCCAGCAGCGTAGATCACTCTGGGGCCAACGTCCTGACTTTC. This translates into CASSVDHSGANVLTF.

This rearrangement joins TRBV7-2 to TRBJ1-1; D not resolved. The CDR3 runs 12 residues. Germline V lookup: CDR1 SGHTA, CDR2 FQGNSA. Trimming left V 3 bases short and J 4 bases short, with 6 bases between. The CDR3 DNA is TGTGCCAGCAGCTTTTACCGCACTGAAGCTTTCTTT. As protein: CASSFYRTEAFF.

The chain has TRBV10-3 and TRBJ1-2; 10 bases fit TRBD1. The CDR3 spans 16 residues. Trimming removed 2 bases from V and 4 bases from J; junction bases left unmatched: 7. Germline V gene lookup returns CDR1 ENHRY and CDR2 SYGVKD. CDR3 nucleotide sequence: TGTGCCATCAGTGAGCCCGGGGGACAGGGGTCCTATGGCTACACCTTC. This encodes CAISEPGGQGSYGYTF.

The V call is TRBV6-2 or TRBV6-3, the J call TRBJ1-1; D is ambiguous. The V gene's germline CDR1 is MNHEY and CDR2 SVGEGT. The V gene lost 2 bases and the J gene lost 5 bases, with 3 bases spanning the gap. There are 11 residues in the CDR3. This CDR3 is CASSYETEAFF. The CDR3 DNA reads TGTGCCAGCAGTTACGAGACTGAAGCTTTCTTT.

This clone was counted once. The CDR3 nucleotides read TGTGCCAGCAGCAAGGAGATGGGGGGAGATACGCAGTATTTT. Amino acid sequence: CASSKEMGGDTQYF. This chain joins TRBV6-5 and TRBJ2-3, with a weak D call TRBD2 (6 bases). CDR1 MNHEY and CDR2 SVGAGI come from the germline V gene. CDR3 size: 14 residues. V lost 6 bases to trimming and J lost 5 bases, with 15 bases between them.

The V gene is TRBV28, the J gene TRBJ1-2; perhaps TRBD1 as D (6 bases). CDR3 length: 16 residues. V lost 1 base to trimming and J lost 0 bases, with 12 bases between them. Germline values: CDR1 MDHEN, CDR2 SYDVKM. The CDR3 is CASSLFRGLANYGYTF. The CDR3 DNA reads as TGTGCCAGCAGTTTATTCAGGGGATTAGCTAACTATGGCTACACCTTC.